A selection of T cell receptor beta chains follows, all from one sample in a study of blood T cells in healthy people across ages. TCRdb ran MiXCR on the 5' RACE reads and lists one entry per CDR3 protein. The sample includes hundreds of thousands of distinct CDR3 sequences, around a quarter of them seen just once. The same data also went into a second study, on T cells of mothers and their children.

The sample taken for sequencing was blood. The receptor set was obtained from a boy between 10 and 17 years old in good health. Both conserved end residues are part of each CDR3. Fields, in order: clone size, J gene, D gene, V gene, CDR3 DNA, CDR3 protein. The D gene is left open where the match is weak. A clone size is listed for some rows: how often the clone was seen (once, few, many), or a class if it is expanded.

>few|TRBJ1-4|NA|TRBV28
TGTGCCAGCAGTTTTTTAGGTACCGGTGAAAAACTGTTTTTT
CASSFLGTGEKLFF
>NA|TRBJ2-3|NA|TRBV7-2
TGTGCCAGCAGCTTAGTGGCTAGCCCCAGCACAGATACGCAGTATTTT
CASSLVASPSTDTQYF
>few|TRBJ2-5|NA|TRBV15
TGTGCCACCAGCCTGACGGCTGAATATCAAGAGACCCAGTACTTC
CATSLTAEYQETQYF
>few|TRBJ1-1|TRBD1|TRBV6-2/TRBV6-3
TGTGCCAGCAGTATTACAACCCTCACCGGGACAGGGATGGAGACTGAAGCTTTCTTT
CASSITTLTGTGMETEAFF
>NA|TRBJ2-7|NA|TRBV12-3/TRBV12-4
TGTGCCAGCAGGGCGCGGGACAGACCAAGCGAGCAGTACTTC
CASRARDRPSEQYF
>NA|TRBJ2-5|TRBD2|TRBV12-3/TRBV12-4
TGTGCCAGCAGTTTAGCGCGAGGGGAGGGCGAGACCCAGTACTTC
CASSLARGEGETQYF
>few|TRBJ2-1|NA|TRBV6-1
TGTGCCAGCTCGGCCGCCAGCTCCTACAATGAGCAGTTCTTC
CASSAASSYNEQFF
>NA|TRBJ2-7|NA|TRBV3-1
TGTGCCAGCAGCCACGCGAGGGGGGGATCCTACGAGCAGTACTTC
CASSHARGGSYEQYF
>NA|TRBJ2-3|TRBD2|TRBV29-1
TGCAGCGTTGAGGAGGGACTAGCGGGAGGGTCAGATACGCAGTATTTT
CSVEEGLAGGSDTQYF
>few|TRBJ2-5|NA|TRBV4-1
TGCGCCAGCAGCTTCCGCCTGATGGGGGTAGAGACCCAGTACTTC
CASSFRLMGVETQYF
>NA|TRBJ1-2|NA|TRBV4-1
TGCGCCAGCAGCCAAGCCCCGGATTTTCAGGGCAATGGCTACACCTTC
CASSQAPDFQGNGYTF
>NA|TRBJ2-4|NA|TRBV6-5
TGTGCCAGTAGATCTTCGGAACTAGCCAAAAACATTCAGTACTTC
CASRSSELAKNIQYF
>few|TRBJ2-5|NA|TRBV3-1
TGTGCCAGCAGCCACAAGGTGCAGCCTCGGGAGACCCAGTACTTC
CASSHKVQPRETQYF
>NA|TRBJ1-2|TRBD1|TRBV7-9
TGTGCCAGCAGCTCCCAGGGGGAGGGAGGCTACACCTTC
CASSSQGEGGYTF
>NA|TRBJ2-5|TRBD1|TRBV29-1
TGCAGCGCCGAACAGGGGGAAGACCAGTACTTC
CSAEQGEDQYF
>few|TRBJ1-4|NA|TRBV12-3/TRBV12-4
TGTGCCAGCAGCCCCAGACCAACTAATGAAAAACTGTTTTTT
CASSPRPTNEKLFF
>NA|TRBJ1-4|NA|TRBV20-1
TGCAGTGCTGCGACCCCAGGGTCTGGTGAAAAACTGTTTTTT
CSAATPGSGEKLFF
>few|TRBJ2-7|NA|TRBV28
TGTGCCAGCAGTTTAATCGGCAGTCCCTACGAGCAGTACTTC
CASSLIGSPYEQYF
>NA|TRBJ2-7|NA|TRBV27
TGTGCCAGCAGTTTGAGGGCGACATACTACGAGCAGTACTTC
CASSLRATYYEQYF
>few|TRBJ2-1|TRBD2|TRBV3-1
TGTGCCAGCAGCCAAAGTAAGCCAGGAACCGCAGCGGGGTATTCCTACAATGAGCAGTTCTTC
CASSQSKPGTAAGYSYNEQFF
>few|TRBJ1-4|NA|TRBV5-1
TGCGCCAGCAGCGTTGTCCCAAATGAAAAACTGTTTTTT
CASSVVPNEKLFF
>NA|TRBJ2-5|NA|TRBV5-5
TGTGCCAGCAGCTTGATTCAGGGGCAAGGGGAGACCCAGTACTTC
CASSLIQGQGETQYF
>few|TRBJ2-5|NA|TRBV28
NA
CASSTSGAQYF
>NA|TRBJ2-5|NA|TRBV7-9
TGTGCCAGCAGCAGCCGGGACTCCGGGTCCCCCAGAGAGACCCAGTACTTC
CASSSRDSGSPRETQYF
>NA|TRBJ2-7|NA|TRBV9
TGTGCCAGCAATTTGTGTTCAGCCGGGTGGTACTTC
CASNLCSAGWYF
>NA|TRBJ2-3|TRBD1|TRBV5-5
TGTGCCAGCAGCTTGGGACACAGGGGTGGAACAGATACGCAGTATTTT
CASSLGHRGGTDTQYF
>NA|TRBJ1-2|NA|TRBV4-2
TGTGCCAGCAGCCAAGACCTTTCGGGGCACGGCTACACCTTC
CASSQDLSGHGYTF
>NA|TRBJ2-6|NA|TRBV20-1
TGCAGTGCTAGAGATCCGGGATGGACAGCTGGGGCCAACGTCCTGACTTTC
CSARDPGWTAGANVLTF
>NA|TRBJ2-1|TRBD2|TRBV18
TGTGCCAGCTCACCTTACCCCGGGACTAGCGGGAGTAAGGATGAGCAGTTCTTC
CASSPYPGTSGSKDEQFF
>NA|TRBJ1-1|NA|TRBV5-1
TGCGCCAGCAAGCTCCAGGGCACACAGAACACTGAAACTTTCTTT
CASKLQGTQNTETFF
>NA|TRBJ1-4|TRBD1|TRBV20-1
TGCAGTGCACATACAGGGGCTTCTAATGAAAAACTGTTTTTT
CSAHTGASNEKLFF
>few|TRBJ2-1|TRBD2|TRBV5-6
TGTGCCAGCAACTTGTTGTTAGCGGGAGTTCACGACAATGAGCAGTTCTTC
CASNLLLAGVHDNEQFF
>once|TRBJ2-7|NA|TRBV5-6
TGTGCCAGCAGCTTGGCGGTTATCCCCTACGAGCAGTACTTC
CASSLAVIPYEQYF
>once|TRBJ2-1|NA|TRBV29-1
TGCAGCGTTGAATGGGGGGAGTTCTACAATGAGCAGTTCTTC
CSVEWGEFYNEQFF
>NA|TRBJ2-6|NA|TRBV27
TGTGCCAGCAGCTACTCTGGGGCCGACGTCCTGACTTTC
CASSYSGADVLTF
>NA|TRBJ1-2|NA|TRBV29-1
TGCAGCGTTGAAGAGACGGGGTTCTACGGCTACACCTTC
CSVEETGFYGYTF
>NA|TRBJ2-2|NA|TRBV27
TGTGCCAGCAGTTTTTCCTTCTACACCGGGGAGCTGTTTTTT
CASSFSFYTGELFF
>few|TRBJ2-1|TRBD2|TRBV7-8
TGTGCCAGCAGCGCACAAGGGACTATATCCCCCCGGTACAATGAGCAGTTCTTC
CASSAQGTISPRYNEQFF
>NA|TRBJ1-2|NA|TRBV7-2
TGTGCCAGCAGCTTCCGACAGTTAGCTAACTATGGCTACACCTTC
CASSFRQLANYGYTF
>NA|TRBJ2-1|TRBD2|TRBV7-3
TGTGCCAGCAGCTTGGCGGGAGTACGGAATGAGCAGTTCTTC
CASSLAGVRNEQFF
>NA|TRBJ1-4|NA|TRBV28
TGTGCCAGCAGACCGAGGGGGTTGGGGGAAAAACTGTTTTTT
CASRPRGLGEKLFF
>few|TRBJ2-5|TRBD2|TRBV4-3
TGCGCCAGCAGCCAAGGCTGGCTGCGGGGGGGCATGGAGACCCAGTACTTC
CASSQGWLRGGMETQYF
>few|TRBJ1-2|TRBD1|TRBV7-2
TGTGCCAGCAGCTTAGATTGGGACAGGGTTTATGGCTACACCTTC
CASSLDWDRVYGYTF
>few|TRBJ2-3|TRBD2|TRBV7-2
TGTGCCAGCAGCTCCCTAGCGGTGCAGTATTTT
CASSSLAVQYF
>NA|TRBJ1-2|NA|TRBV11-2
TGTGCCAGCAGCCCAGCGGGGAACCACGGCTACACCTTC
CASSPAGNHGYTF